The text below deals with one T cell receptor (beta chain). The same CDR3 can be traced to other DNA sequences in this sample. The data were obtained in a study of blood T cell repertoires in COVID-19. In the study overall: T cells, B-cell-depleted T cells, or PBMCs supplied cDNA or gDNA.

TCRdb's copy holds only in-frame clones and misses some; the assay was immunoSEQ multiplex PCR. The sample includes around 300,000 clones, 87% seen only once; the top ten take 1%. With 3 bases removed from V and 3 bases from J, the gap between germline ends came to 8 bases. CDR1 and CDR2 (germline): LNHDA, SQIVND (reference sequence). CDR3 length equals 13 residues. Material: peripheral blood. The rearrangement links TRBV19 to TRBJ1-2; D not resolved. The clonotype was recovered from a man aged 50-60 years with active or convalescent COVID-19. Here the CDR3 DNA reads TGTGCCAGTAGTATTCCCGGGGACTATGGCTACACCTTC. Its protein product is CASSIPGDYGYTF.